The rows below give T cell receptor beta chains drawn from one sample of a study of shared clonotypes between healthy human individuals. This table comes from immunoSEQ multiplex PCR, and its TCRdb copy is limited to in-frame clones, with some not included. Altogether under 850,000 clones are present, 55% to 75% being singletons, with the ten largest covering under 2%. The specimen was memory CD4+ T cells sorted from blood. Every receptor here comes from a woman in her 30s in good health. The CDR3 runs from the conserved cysteine through the conserved F or W. D genes are given only for firm matches. The size entry is marked missing in some rows and otherwise reads once, few, many or a size class.

j_call: TRBJ2-5; clone_size: .; v_call: TRBV9; d_call: .; cdr3_aa: CASSADLLGTQYF; cdr3_nt: TGTGCCAGCAGTGCGGACCTGCTAGGGACCCAGTACTTC
j_call: TRBJ2-1; clone_size: .; v_call: TRBV7-9; d_call: .; cdr3_aa: CASSLEVTAGGYNEQFF; cdr3_nt: TGTGCCAGCAGCTTAGAAGTGACAGCTGGGGGATACAATGAGCAGTTCTTC
j_call: TRBJ2-5; clone_size: .; v_call: TRBV2; d_call: .; cdr3_aa: CASMLGTQYF; cdr3_nt: TGTGCCAGCATGTTAGGCACCCAGTACTTC
j_call: TRBJ2-7; clone_size: once; v_call: TRBV5-1; d_call: TRBD1; cdr3_aa: CASSTGTVYEQYF; cdr3_nt: TGCGCCAGCAGTACCGGGACAGTCTACGAGCAGTACTTC
j_call: TRBJ2-7; clone_size: few; v_call: TRBV5-1; d_call: TRBD2; cdr3_aa: CASSRGTSGTEQYF; cdr3_nt: TGCGCCAGCAGCCGCGGGACTAGCGGGACCGAGCAGTACTTC
j_call: TRBJ2-1; clone_size: .; v_call: TRBV10-3; d_call: TRBD2; cdr3_aa: CAISEGSGSSAYEQFF; cdr3_nt: TGTGCCATCAGTGAGGGAAGCGGGAGTAGTGCGTATGAGCAGTTCTTC
j_call: TRBJ1-2; clone_size: .; v_call: TRBV6-5; d_call: .; cdr3_aa: CATETANYGYTF; cdr3_nt: TGTGCCACCGAGACAGCTAACTATGGCTACACCTTC
j_call: TRBJ1-1; clone_size: .; v_call: TRBV4-2; d_call: .; cdr3_aa: CASSQPLRGGTEAFF; cdr3_nt: TGTGCCAGCAGCCAGCCACTTAGGGGAGGGACTGAAGCTTTCTTT
j_call: TRBJ1-1; clone_size: once; v_call: TRBV6-4; d_call: .; cdr3_aa: CASSDSTRFHLLNTEAFF; cdr3_nt: TGTGCCAGCAGTGACTCGACGCGTTTCCACCTCCTGAACACTGAAGCTTTCTTT
j_call: TRBJ1-2; clone_size: once; v_call: TRBV28; d_call: .; cdr3_aa: CACTGLYYGYTF; cdr3_nt: TGTGCCTGCACTGGCCTATACTATGGCTACACCTTC
j_call: TRBJ2-7; clone_size: .; v_call: TRBV7-2; d_call: TRBD2; cdr3_aa: CASSLTGGVEQYF; cdr3_nt: TGTGCCAGCAGCCTCACCGGGGGGGTCGAGCAGTACTTC
j_call: TRBJ1-4; clone_size: once; v_call: TRBV6-5; d_call: .; cdr3_aa: CASFGFGNEKLFF; cdr3_nt: TGTGCCAGTTTCGGCTTCGGGAATGAAAAACTGTTTTTT
j_call: TRBJ1-2; clone_size: .; v_call: TRBV7-9; d_call: .; cdr3_aa: CASSSYEGTWGYTF; cdr3_nt: TGTGCCAGCAGCTCGTATGAGGGGACGTGGGGCTACACCTTC
j_call: TRBJ1-5; clone_size: .; v_call: TRBV6-1; d_call: .; cdr3_aa: CASSEGYSNQPQHF; cdr3_nt: TGTGCCAGCAGTGAAGGATATAGCAATCAGCCCCAGCATTTT
j_call: TRBJ1-5; clone_size: .; v_call: TRBV6-5; d_call: .; cdr3_aa: CASSLFGGKGQPQHF; cdr3_nt: TGTGCCAGCAGTCTCTTCGGGGGTAAAGGTCAGCCCCAGCATTTT
j_call: TRBJ2-5; clone_size: few; v_call: TRBV2; d_call: TRBD2; cdr3_aa: CASSELGGPQTQYF; cdr3_nt: TGTGCCAGCAGTGAATTGGGAGGGCCTCAGACCCAGTACTTC
j_call: TRBJ2-7; clone_size: .; v_call: TRBV19; d_call: TRBD1; cdr3_aa: CASQAGTDSDEQYF; cdr3_nt: TGTGCCAGCCAAGCCGGGACAGACTCGGACGAGCAGTACTTC
j_call: TRBJ2-7; clone_size: .; v_call: TRBV29-1; d_call: TRBD2; cdr3_aa: CSVEGAASGSLYEQYF; cdr3_nt: TGCAGCGTTGAGGGCGCCGCTAGCGGGAGCTTGTACGAGCAGTACTTC
j_call: TRBJ1-4; clone_size: .; v_call: TRBV28; d_call: TRBD1; cdr3_aa: CASSRTGVEKLFF; cdr3_nt: TGTGCCAGCAGTAGGACAGGGGTTGAAAAACTGTTTTTT
j_call: TRBJ2-1; clone_size: .; v_call: TRBV10-1; d_call: .; cdr3_aa: CASSGGPTFNGQFF; cdr3_nt: TGCGCCAGCAGCGGGGGACCCACTTTCAATGGGCAGTTCTTC
j_call: TRBJ1-1; clone_size: once; v_call: TRBV7-2; d_call: .; cdr3_aa: CASSREGGVSEAFF; cdr3_nt: TGTGCCAGCAGCCGTGAGGGGGGCGTGTCTGAAGCTTTCTTT
j_call: TRBJ1-2; clone_size: .; v_call: TRBV5-4; d_call: TRBD1; cdr3_aa: CASSLGDRDPNYGYTF; cdr3_nt: TGTGCCAGCAGCTTGGGGGACAGGGACCCTAACTATGGCTACACCTTC
j_call: TRBJ2-1; clone_size: .; v_call: TRBV4-1; d_call: .; cdr3_aa: CASSQDGARSYNEQFF; cdr3_nt: TGCGCCAGCAGCCAAGACGGGGCCCGCTCCTACAATGAGCAGTTCTTC
j_call: TRBJ2-6; clone_size: .; v_call: TRBV28; d_call: .; cdr3_aa: CASSSPDRSGANVLTF; cdr3_nt: TGTGCCAGCAGTTCTCCTGACAGGTCTGGGGCCAACGTCCTGACTTTC
j_call: TRBJ2-1; clone_size: few; v_call: TRBV5-5; d_call: TRBD2; cdr3_aa: CASSPLAGNENEQFF; cdr3_nt: TGTGCCAGCAGCCCACTAGCGGGAAATGAGAATGAGCAGTTCTTC
j_call: TRBJ2-7; clone_size: .; v_call: TRBV28; d_call: TRBD2; cdr3_aa: CASSPLGLAVPEQYF; cdr3_nt: TGTGCCAGCAGTCCCTTGGGACTAGCGGTCCCCGAGCAGTACTTC
j_call: TRBJ1-5; clone_size: .; v_call: TRBV27; d_call: TRBD1; cdr3_aa: CASSLWDRGILIQPQHF; cdr3_nt: TGTGCCAGCAGTCTTTGGGACAGGGGGATCCTGATTCAGCCCCAGCATTTT
j_call: TRBJ1-1; clone_size: .; v_call: TRBV5-1; d_call: .; cdr3_aa: CASSLVVAGPGNTEAFF; cdr3_nt: TGCGCCAGCAGCTTGGTGGTAGCAGGGCCAGGGAACACTGAAGCTTTCTTT
j_call: TRBJ1-2; clone_size: .; v_call: TRBV7-2; d_call: .; cdr3_aa: CASSSRGVSYGYTF; cdr3_nt: TGTGCCAGCAGCTCCAGAGGGGTGTCCTATGGCTACACCTTC